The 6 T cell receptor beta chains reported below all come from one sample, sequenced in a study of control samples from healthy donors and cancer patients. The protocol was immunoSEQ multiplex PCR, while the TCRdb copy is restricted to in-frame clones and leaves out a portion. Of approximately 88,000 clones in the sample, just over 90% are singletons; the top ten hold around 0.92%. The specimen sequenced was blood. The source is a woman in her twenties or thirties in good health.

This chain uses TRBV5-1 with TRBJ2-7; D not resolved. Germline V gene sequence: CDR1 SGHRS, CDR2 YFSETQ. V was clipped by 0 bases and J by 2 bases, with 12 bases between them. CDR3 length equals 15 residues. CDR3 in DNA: TGCGCCAGCAGCTTGGTGGCGGTGGCCCCCTACGAGCAGTACTTC. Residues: CASSLVAVAPYEQYF.

CDR3 bases: TGTGCCACCAGCGGCCCGGACAGGGGCAGACAGCCCCAGCATTTT. Translation: CATSGPDRGRQPQHF. This chain joins TRBV15 and TRBJ1-5; 9 bases line up with TRBD1. Germline values: CDR1 LNHNV, CDR2 YYDKDF (reference sequence). The V segment lost 5 bases and the J segment 7 bases; nucleotides outside the gene matches: 9. The CDR3 is 15 residues long.

This CDR3 reads CASQSLTGVTEQFF. CDR3 sequence (DNA): TGTGCCAGCCAAAGTTTAACAGGGGTCACTGAGCAGTTCTTC. The rearrangement uses TRBV25-1 and TRBJ2-1; 7 bases are shared with TRBD1. Germline V CDR1 and CDR2: MGHDK, SYGVNS. V lost 8 bases and J lost 9; bases outside the gene matches: 13. CDR3 length equals 14 residues.

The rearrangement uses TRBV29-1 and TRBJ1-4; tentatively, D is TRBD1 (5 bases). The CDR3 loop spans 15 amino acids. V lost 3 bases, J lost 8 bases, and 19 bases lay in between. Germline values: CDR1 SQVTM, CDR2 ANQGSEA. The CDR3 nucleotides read TGCAGCGTTGACGGGTTAGGGGTTGAGAAGGAAAAACTGTTTTTT. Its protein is CSVDGLGVEKEKLFF.

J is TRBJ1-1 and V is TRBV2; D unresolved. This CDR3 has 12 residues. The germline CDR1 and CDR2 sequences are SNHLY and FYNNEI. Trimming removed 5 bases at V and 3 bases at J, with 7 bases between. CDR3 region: CASSREDTEAFF. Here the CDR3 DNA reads TGTGCCAGCAGTCGGGAGGACACTGAAGCTTTCTTT.

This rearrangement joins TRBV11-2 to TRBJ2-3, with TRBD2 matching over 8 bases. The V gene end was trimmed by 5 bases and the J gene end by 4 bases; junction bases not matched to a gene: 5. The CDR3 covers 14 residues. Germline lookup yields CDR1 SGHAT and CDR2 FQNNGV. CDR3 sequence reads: CASSRGGGSDTQYF. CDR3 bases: TGTGCCAGCAGCCGCGGCGGGGGGTCAGATACGCAGTATTTT.